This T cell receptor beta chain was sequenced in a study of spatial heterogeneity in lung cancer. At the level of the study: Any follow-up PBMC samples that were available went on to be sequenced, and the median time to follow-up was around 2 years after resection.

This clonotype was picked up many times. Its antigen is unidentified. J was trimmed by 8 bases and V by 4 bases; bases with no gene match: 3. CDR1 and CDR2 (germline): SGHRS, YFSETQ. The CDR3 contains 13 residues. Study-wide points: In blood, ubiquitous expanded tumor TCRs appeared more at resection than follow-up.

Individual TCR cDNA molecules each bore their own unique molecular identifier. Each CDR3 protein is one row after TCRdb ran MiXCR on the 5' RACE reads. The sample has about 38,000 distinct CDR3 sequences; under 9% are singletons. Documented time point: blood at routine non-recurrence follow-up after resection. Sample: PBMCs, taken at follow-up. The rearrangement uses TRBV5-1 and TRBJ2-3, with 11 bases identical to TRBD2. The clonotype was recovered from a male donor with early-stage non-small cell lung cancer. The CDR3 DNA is TGCGCCAGCAGCGACGGACTAGCGGGTACGCAGTATTTT. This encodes CASSDGLAGTQYF. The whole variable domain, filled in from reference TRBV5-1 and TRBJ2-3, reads KAGVTQTPRYLIKTRGQQVTLSCSPISGHRSVSWYQQTPGQGLQFLFEYFSETQRNKGNFPGRFSGRQFSNSRSEMNVSTLELGDSALYLCASSDGLAGTQYFGPGTRLTVL.